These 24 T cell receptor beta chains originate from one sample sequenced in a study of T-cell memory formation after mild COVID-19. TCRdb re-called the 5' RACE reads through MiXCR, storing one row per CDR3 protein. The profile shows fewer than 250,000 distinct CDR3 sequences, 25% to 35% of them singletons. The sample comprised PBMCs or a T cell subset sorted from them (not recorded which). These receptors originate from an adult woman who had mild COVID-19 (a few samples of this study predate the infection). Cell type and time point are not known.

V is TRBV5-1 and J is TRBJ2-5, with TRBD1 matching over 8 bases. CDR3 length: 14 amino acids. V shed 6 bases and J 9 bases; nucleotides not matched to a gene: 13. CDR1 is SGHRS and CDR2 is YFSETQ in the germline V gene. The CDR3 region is CASMTGDRHRAQYF. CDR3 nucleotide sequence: TGCGCCAGCATGACAGGGGACCGCCACAGGGCCCAGTACTTC.

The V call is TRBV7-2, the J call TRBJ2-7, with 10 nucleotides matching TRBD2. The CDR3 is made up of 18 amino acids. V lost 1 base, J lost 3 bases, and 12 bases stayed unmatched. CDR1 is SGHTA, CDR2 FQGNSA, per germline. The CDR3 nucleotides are TGTGCCAGCAGCTTAGATCTCCTTGCTAGCGGGGGAAACTACGAGCAGTACTTC. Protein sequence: CASSLDLLASGGNYEQYF. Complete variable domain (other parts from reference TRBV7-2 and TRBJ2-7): GAGVSQSPSNKVTEKGKDVELRCDPISGHTALYWYRQSLGQGLEFLIYFQGNSAPDKSGLPSDRFSAERTGGSVSTLTIQRTQQEDSAVYLCASSLDLLASGGNYEQYFGPGTRLTVT.

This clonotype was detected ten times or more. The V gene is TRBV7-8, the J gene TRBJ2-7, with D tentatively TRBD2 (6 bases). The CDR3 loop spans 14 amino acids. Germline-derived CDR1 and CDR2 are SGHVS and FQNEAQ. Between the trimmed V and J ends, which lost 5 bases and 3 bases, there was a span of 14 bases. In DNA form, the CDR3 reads TGTGCCAGCAGCCTCGGAGGGCCGGGCTACGAGCAGTACTTC. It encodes CASSLGGPGYEQYF. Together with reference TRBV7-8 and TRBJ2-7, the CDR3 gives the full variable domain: GAGVSQSPRYKVAKRGQDVALRCDPISGHVSLFWYQQALGQGPEFLTYFQNEAQLDKSGLPSDRFFAERPEGSVSTLKIQRTQQEDSAVYLCASSLGGPGYEQYFGPGTRLTVT.

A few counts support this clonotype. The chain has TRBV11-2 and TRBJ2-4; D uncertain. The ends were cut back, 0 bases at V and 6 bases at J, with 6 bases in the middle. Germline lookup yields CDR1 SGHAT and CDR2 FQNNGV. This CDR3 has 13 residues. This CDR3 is CASSLDRTNIQYF. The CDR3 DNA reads TGTGCCAGCAGCTTAGACAGGACAAACATTCAGTACTTC.

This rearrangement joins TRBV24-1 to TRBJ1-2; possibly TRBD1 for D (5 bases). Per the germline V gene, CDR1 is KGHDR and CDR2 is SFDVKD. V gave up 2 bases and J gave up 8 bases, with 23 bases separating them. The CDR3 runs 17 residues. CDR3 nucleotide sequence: TGTGCCACCAGTGATTCCTCGGGACCTCAAAAACTGCGAGGCTACACCTTC. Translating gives CATSDSSGPQKLRGYTF.

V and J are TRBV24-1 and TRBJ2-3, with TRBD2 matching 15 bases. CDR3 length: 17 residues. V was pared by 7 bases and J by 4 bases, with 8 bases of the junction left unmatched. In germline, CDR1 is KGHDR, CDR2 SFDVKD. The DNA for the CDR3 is TGTGCCACCAGAGGACTAGCGGGAGGGAAGTCTCCAGATACGCAGTATTTT. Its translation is CATRGLAGGKSPDTQYF.

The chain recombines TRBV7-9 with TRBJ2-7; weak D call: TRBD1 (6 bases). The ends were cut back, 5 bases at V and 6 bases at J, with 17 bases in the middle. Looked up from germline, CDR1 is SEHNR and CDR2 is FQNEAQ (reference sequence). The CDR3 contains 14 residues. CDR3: CASSHDRPVREQYF. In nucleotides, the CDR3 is TGTGCCAGCAGCCATGACAGGCCAGTACGCGAGCAGTACTTC.

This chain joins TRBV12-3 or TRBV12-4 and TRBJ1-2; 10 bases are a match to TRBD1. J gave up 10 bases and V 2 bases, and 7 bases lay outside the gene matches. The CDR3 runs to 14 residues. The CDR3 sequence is CASSLTGTGADYTF. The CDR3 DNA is TGTGCCAGCAGTTTAACCGGGACAGGGGCTGACTACACCTTC.

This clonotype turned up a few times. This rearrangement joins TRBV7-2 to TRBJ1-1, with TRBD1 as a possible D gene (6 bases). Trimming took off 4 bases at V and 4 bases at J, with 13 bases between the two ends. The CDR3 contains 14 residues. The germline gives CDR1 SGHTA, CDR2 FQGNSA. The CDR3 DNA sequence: TGTGCCAGCAGCTCACAGGGTGGGAGCACTGAAGCTTTCTTT. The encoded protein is CASSSQGGSTEAFF.

CDR3 DNA: TGTGCCAGCAGCCAACTAGCGGGGGGGCGTCATGAGCAGTTCTTC. Its protein product is CASSQLAGGRHEQFF. This chain connects TRBV4-2 to TRBJ2-1, with 12 bases fitting TRBD2. Trimming took 2 bases from V and 8 from J; bases not matched to a gene: 4. CDR3 size: 15 residues. The germline V gene encodes CDR1 LGHNA and CDR2 YNFKEQ.

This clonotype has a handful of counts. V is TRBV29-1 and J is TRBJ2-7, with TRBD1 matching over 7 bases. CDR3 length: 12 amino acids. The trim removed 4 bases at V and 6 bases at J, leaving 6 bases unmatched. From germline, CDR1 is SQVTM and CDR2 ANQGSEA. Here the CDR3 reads CSVGRQGAEQYF. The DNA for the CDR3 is TGCAGCGTTGGACGACAGGGAGCCGAGCAGTACTTC.

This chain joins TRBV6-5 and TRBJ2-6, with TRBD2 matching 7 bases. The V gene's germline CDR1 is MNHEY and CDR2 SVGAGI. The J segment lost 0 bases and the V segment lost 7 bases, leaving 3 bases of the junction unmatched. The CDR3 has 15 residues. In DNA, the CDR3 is TGTGCCAGCATGGGGGGGGACTCTGGGGCCAACGTCCTGACTTTC. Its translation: CASMGGDSGANVLTF.

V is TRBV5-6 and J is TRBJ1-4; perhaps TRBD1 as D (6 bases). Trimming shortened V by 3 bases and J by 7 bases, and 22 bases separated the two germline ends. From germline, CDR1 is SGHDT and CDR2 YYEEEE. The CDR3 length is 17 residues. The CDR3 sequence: CASSWGPSGGATEKLFF. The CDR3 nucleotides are TGTGCCAGCAGCTGGGGACCATCGGGGGGCGCAACTGAAAAACTGTTTTTT.

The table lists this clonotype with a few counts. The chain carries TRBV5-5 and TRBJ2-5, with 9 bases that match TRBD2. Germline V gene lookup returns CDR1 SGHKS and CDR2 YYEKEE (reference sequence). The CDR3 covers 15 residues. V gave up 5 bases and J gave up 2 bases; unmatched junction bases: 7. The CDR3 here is CASSPLAGGQETQYF. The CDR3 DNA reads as TGTGCCAGCAGTCCGCTGGCGGGAGGGCAAGAGACCCAGTACTTC.

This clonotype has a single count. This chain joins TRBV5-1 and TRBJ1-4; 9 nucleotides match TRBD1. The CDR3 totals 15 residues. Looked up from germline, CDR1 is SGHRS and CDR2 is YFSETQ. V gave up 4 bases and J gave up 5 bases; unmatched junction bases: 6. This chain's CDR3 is CASSLLGQGNEKLFF. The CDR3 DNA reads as TGCGCCAGCAGCCTCCTGGGACAGGGCAATGAAAAACTGTTTTTT.

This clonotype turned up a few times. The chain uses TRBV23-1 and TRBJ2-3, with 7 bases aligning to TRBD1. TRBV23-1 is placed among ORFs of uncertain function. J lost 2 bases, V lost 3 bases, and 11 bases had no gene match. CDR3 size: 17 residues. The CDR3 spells CASSHYPGTESTDTQYF. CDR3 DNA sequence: TGCGCCAGCAGTCACTATCCTGGGACAGAGTCCACAGATACGCAGTATTTT.

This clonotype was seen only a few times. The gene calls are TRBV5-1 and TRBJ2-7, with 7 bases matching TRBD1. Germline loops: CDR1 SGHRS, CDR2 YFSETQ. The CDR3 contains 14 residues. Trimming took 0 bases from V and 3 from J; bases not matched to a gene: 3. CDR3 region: CASSLERDSYEQYF. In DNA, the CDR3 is TGCGCCAGCAGCTTGGAAAGGGACAGCTACGAGCAGTACTTC. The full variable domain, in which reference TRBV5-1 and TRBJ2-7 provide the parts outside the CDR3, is KAGVTQTPRYLIKTRGQQVTLSCSPISGHRSVSWYQQTPGQGLQFLFEYFSETQRNKGNFPGRFSGRQFSNSRSEMNVSTLELGDSALYLCASSLERDSYEQYFGPGTRLTVT.

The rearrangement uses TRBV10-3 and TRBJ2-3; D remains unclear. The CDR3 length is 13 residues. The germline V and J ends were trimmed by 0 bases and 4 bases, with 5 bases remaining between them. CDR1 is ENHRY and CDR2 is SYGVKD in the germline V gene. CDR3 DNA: TGTGCCATCAGTGAGTCGTCTCCAGATACGCAGTATTTT. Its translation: CAISESSPDTQYF.

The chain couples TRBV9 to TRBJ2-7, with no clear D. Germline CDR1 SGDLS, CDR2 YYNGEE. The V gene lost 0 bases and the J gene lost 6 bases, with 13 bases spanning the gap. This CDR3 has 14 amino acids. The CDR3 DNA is TGTGCCAGCAGCGTAGGAGCCGCATGGCCCGAGCAGTACTTC. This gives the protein CASSVGAAWPEQYF.

In DNA, the CDR3 is TGTGCCAGCAGCACGGGACGGTACTACGAGCAGTACTTC. Translating gives CASSTGRYYEQYF. The chain employs TRBV7-2 and TRBJ2-7, with D perhaps assigned TRBD1 or TRBD2 (5 bases each). The CDR3 length is 13 residues. V lost 5 bases and J lost 3, with 11 bases in between. Germline lookup yields CDR1 SGHTA and CDR2 FQGNSA.

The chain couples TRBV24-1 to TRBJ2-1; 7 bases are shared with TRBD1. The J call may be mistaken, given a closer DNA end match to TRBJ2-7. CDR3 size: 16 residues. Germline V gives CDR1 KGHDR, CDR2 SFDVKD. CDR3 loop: CATSARPRQGEFEQYF. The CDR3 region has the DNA TGTGCCACCAGTGCCCGCCCGAGACAGGGCGAGTTCGAGCAGTACTTC.

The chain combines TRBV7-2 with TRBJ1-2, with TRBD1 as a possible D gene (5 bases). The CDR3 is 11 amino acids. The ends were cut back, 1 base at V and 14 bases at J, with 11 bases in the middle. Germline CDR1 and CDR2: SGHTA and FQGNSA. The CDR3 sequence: CASSLGGFGTF. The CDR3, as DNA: TGTGCCAGCAGCTTAGGGGGCTTTGGTACCTTC.

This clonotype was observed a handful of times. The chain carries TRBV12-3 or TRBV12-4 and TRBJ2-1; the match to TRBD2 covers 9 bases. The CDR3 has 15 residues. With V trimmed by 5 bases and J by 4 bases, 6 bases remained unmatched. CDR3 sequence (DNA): TGTGCCAGCAGTCCCGAGCGGGGGGCGTACAATGAGCAGTTCTTC. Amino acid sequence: CASSPERGAYNEQFF.

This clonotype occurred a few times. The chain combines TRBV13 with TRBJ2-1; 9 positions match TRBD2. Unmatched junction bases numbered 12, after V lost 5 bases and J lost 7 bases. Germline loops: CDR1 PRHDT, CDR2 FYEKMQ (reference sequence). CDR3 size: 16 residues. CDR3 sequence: CASSPWGRGGSNEQFF. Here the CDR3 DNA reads TGTGCCAGCAGCCCCTGGGGGCGGGGGGGCTCGAATGAGCAGTTCTTC.